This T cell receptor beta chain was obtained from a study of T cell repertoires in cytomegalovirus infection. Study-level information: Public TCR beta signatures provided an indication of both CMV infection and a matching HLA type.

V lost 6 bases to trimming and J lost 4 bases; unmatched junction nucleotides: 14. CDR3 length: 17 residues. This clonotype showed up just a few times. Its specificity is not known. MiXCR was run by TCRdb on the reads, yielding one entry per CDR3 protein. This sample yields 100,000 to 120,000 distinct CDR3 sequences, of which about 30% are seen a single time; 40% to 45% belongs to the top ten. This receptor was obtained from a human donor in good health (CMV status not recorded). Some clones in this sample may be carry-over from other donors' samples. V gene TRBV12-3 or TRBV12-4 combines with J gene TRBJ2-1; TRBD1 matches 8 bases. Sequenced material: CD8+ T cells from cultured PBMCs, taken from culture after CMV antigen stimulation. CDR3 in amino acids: CASSQTPGDRIYNEQFF. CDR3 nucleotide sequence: TGTGCCAGCAGCCAGACCCCGGGGGACAGGATTTACAATGAGCAGTTCTTC.